This T cell receptor (beta chain) is from a study of a mutant IDH1 vaccine in newly diagnosed glioma (dated by TCRdb to about 2021). Background on the whole study: The roughly 35 treated patients were about 60% male and roughly 40% female, with a mean age of approximately 40 years. Prior to enrollment, patients had been given standard therapy consisting of radiotherapy alone, temozolomide alone, or radiochemotherapy with temozolomide, with the combination given to most patients. Six visits were used for peripheral blood collection: V03 (baseline), V05, V07, V10, V12 and V13. For exploratory analyses, approximately 23 treated patients had longitudinal TCRB deep sequencing done wherever samples were available. Overall study results and their limits: PBMC samples for TCRB deep sequencing were selected based on availability. Immune responses induced by the vaccine were seen in over 90% of patients across multiple MHC alleles. It was noted by the authors that analyses of patient blood samples could not be reproduced owing to sample limitations. Changes in the top peripheral T cell clonotypes picked up by TCRB sequencing did not appear to be linked to pseudoprogression.

Taken with the paper, the label for time point translates to: baseline, week 1 (first vaccination visit). The treatment or condition label of this sample denotes: pre-vaccination baseline after standard-of-care therapy. Newly diagnosed WHO grade 3 or 4 IDH1-mutant astrocytomas showing loss of nuclear ATRX were present in the donors. The samples were drawn from NOA16, a multicentre, single-arm, open-label phase I trial in Germany that tested a mutant IDH1 peptide vaccine in humans for the first time. Visit V03 blood draws served as the baseline sample for immunogenicity testing. Genomic DNA for TCRB sequencing was isolated from EDTA blood with the DNeasy Blood and Tissue Kit. Including cysteine and phenylalanine, the CDR3 has 15 amino acids. Only the CDR3 region is kept as DNA, spanning 45 bases read in frame from base 1. From V the trimming removes 4 bases and from J it removes 4 bases, while the gene matches leave 8 bases of the junction unaccounted for. The germline V gene (reference sequence) specifies SGHNT as CDR1 and YYREEE as CDR2.

Concerning this clone: Its specific antigen is unknown. The sample holds no much larger clone one base away, and base qualities are not on file.

Library preparation was by the immunoSEQ multiplex PCR assay. Rearranged TCR beta chain sequences were amplified using the hsTCRB Kit according to the manufacturer's protocol. TCRB libraries were sequenced on an Illumina MiSeq. On the study's bioinformatics: Demultiplexing, trimming and gene mapping were performed with the kit vendor's proprietary platform. The table comes from immuneACCESS by way of TCRdb, which keeps in-frame sequences with V and J called. Part of the clones is missing from these tables; in studies checked, under half for an unresolved V gene and the rest for unknown reasons. Clonal size and the V and J genes are those of that table, whereas D and trimming came from the DNA. The sample data list 30,000 or so clones, and over 75% of these were observed just once. Roughly 19% of the sample belongs to the ten largest clones.

The sample consisted of PBMCs, taken from a glioma patient treated with radiotherapy, temozolomide or both. The receptor was derived from a man aged 25 to 40 with glioma. This receptor chain uses TRBV5-4 and TRBJ1-2; TRBD1 fits 9 bases in the junction. The DNA is TGTGCCAGCAGCGGAGACAGGGGGACCGTCTATGGCTACACCTTC. Its translation is CASSGDRGTVYGYTF.